This is a list of T cell receptor beta chains from one sample in a study of blood T cell repertoires in COVID-19. The assay was immunoSEQ multiplex PCR, and TCRdb's table has in-frame clones only and misses some. Among over 200,000 clones, 70% to 80% were seen once, and the ten largest hold about 3%. Material for sequencing was peripheral blood. Source of these receptors: a woman aged 80 or over with acute or convalescent COVID-19. CDR3s include the opening cysteine and the closing phenylalanine or tryptophan. D genes are given only for firm matches. Clone size is shown for a subset of rows, as once, few, many or a class of expanded clone.

d_gene: .
j_gene: TRBJ2-2
len: 13
v_gene: TRBV4-1
abundance: .
CDR3aa: CASSQAYRGELFF
CDR3nt: TGCGCCAGCAGCCAAGCCTATCGGGGGGAGCTGTTTTTT

d_gene: .
j_gene: TRBJ2-7
len: 14
v_gene: TRBV19
abundance: .
CDR3aa: CASSSHRDSYEQYF
CDR3nt: TGTGCCAGTAGTTCCCACAGGGACTCCTACGAGCAGTACTTC

d_gene: .
j_gene: TRBJ2-5
len: 16
v_gene: TRBV19
abundance: few
CDR3aa: CASRAGWTERGETQYF
CDR3nt: TGTGCCAGTAGAGCGGGGTGGACAGAGCGGGGAGAGACCCAGTACTTC

d_gene: TRBD2
j_gene: TRBJ2-1
len: 15
v_gene: TRBV5-1
abundance: .
CDR3aa: CASRLGLGRVATKFF
CDR3nt: TGCGCCAGCAGGTTGGGACTAGGACGAGTCGCCACCAAGTTCTTC

d_gene: .
j_gene: TRBJ2-3
len: 16
v_gene: TRBV5-1
abundance: .
CDR3aa: CASSPPGAGVEDTQYF
CDR3nt: TGCGCCAGCAGCCCACCAGGGGCGGGAGTGGAAGATACGCAGTATTTT

d_gene: .
j_gene: TRBJ2-5
len: 15
v_gene: TRBV5-1
abundance: .
CDR3aa: CASSLGTLAQETQYF
CDR3nt: TGCGCCAGCAGCTTGGGGACTTTGGCACAAGAGACCCAGTACTTC

d_gene: .
j_gene: TRBJ1-6
len: 13
v_gene: TRBV10-1
abundance: .
CDR3aa: CASQPVHNSPLHF
CDR3nt: TGCGCCAGTCAACCGGTCCATAATTCACCCCTCCACTTT

d_gene: TRBD2
j_gene: TRBJ2-5
len: 16
v_gene: TRBV7-9
abundance: .
CDR3aa: CASSPGLAGGSETQYF
CDR3nt: TGTGCCAGCAGCCCGGGACTAGCGGGTGGATCGGAGACCCAGTACTTC

d_gene: TRBD1
j_gene: TRBJ1-2
len: 13
v_gene: TRBV19
abundance: .
CDR3aa: CAIRTGKDYGYTF
CDR3nt: TGTGCCATTAGGACAGGGAAGGACTATGGCTACACCTTC

d_gene: .
j_gene: TRBJ2-6
len: 13
v_gene: TRBV12-3/TRBV12-4
abundance: .
CDR3aa: CASRRAGANVLTF
CDR3nt: TGTGCCAGTCGAAGAGCTGGGGCCAACGTCCTGACTTTC

d_gene: .
j_gene: TRBJ1-2
len: 13
v_gene: TRBV7-9
abundance: .
CDR3aa: CASSSQDFHGYTF
CDR3nt: TGTGCCAGCAGCTCCCAGGACTTTCATGGCTACACCTTC

d_gene: .
j_gene: TRBJ1-1
len: 13
v_gene: TRBV5-1
abundance: few
CDR3aa: CASSSNRIREAFF
CDR3nt: TGCGCCAGCAGCTCAAACAGGATCCGCGAGGCTTTCTTT

d_gene: .
j_gene: TRBJ2-1
len: 16
v_gene: TRBV19
abundance: .
CDR3aa: CASSLTLAAGYNEQFF
CDR3nt: TGTGCCAGTAGTCTCACCTTAGCGGCGGGCTACAATGAGCAGTTCTTC

d_gene: TRBD1
j_gene: TRBJ1-2
len: 14
v_gene: TRBV6-5
abundance: .
CDR3aa: CASRGGQWVYGYTF
CDR3nt: TGTGCCAGCAGGGGGGGACAGTGGGTCTATGGCTACACCTTC

d_gene: TRBD1
j_gene: TRBJ2-2
len: 15
v_gene: TRBV11-2
abundance: .
CDR3aa: CASSPGTGLTGELFF
CDR3nt: TGTGCCAGCAGCCCCGGGACAGGCCTTACCGGGGAGCTGTTTTTT